This TCR beta chain is drawn from a study of blood T cell repertoires in COVID-19. This CDR3 is 13 amino acids long. Germline V gives CDR1 MNHEY, CDR2 SVGAGI. Trimming removed 2 bases at V and 4 bases at J, with 8 bases between. The repertoire was sequenced with immunoSEQ multiplex PCR; TCRdb's copy has only in-frame clones and lacks some. The sample contains about 160,000 clones, approximately 85% of which appear only once. This sequence was found in a woman aged 45 to 65 with COVID-19, enrolled during active disease. The specimen sequenced was peripheral blood. The rearrangement uses TRBV6-5 and TRBJ1-2; D is perhaps TRBD1 (6 bases). The CDR3 is CASSYKDSYGYTF. As DNA, the CDR3 is TGTGCCAGCAGTTACAAGGACAGCTATGGCTACACCTTC.